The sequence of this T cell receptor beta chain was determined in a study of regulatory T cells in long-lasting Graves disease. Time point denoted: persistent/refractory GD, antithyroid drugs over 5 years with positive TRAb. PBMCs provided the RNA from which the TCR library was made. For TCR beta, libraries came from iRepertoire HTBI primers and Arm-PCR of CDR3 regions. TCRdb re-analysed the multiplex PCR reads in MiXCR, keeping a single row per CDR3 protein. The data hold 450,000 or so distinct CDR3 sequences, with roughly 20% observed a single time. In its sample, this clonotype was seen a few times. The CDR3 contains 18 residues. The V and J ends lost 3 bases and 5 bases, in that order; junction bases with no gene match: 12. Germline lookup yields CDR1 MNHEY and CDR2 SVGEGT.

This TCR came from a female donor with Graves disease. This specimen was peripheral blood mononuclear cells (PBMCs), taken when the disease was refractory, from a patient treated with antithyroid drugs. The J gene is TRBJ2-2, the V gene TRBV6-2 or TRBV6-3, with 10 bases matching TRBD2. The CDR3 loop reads CASSYGLAGVRTTGELFF. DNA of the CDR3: TGTGCCAGCAGTTATGGGCTAGCGGGAGTAAGAACGACCGGGGAGCTGTTTTTT.